This TCR beta chain appears in the sequencing data of a study of blood T cell repertoires in COVID-19 (TCRdb year 2020). Background for the entire study: The collaborator samples originated in the United States, Italy and Spain and spanned the acute and convalescent phases of COVID-19. Subjects who had been exposed to COVID-19, were actively infected with it, or had recovered from it provided the deeply sampled blood TCRbeta repertoires that made up the dataset. Where available, HLA class I and class II types were obtained from metadata supplied by the sample provider rather than from assay-based typing. The repertoires were released in a freely available public database meant as a resource for research on the immune response to SARS-CoV-2. A de-identified subject ID, COVID-19 status, age in years and sex were almost always included in the sample metadata. The material from the prospective study consisted of cDNA or gDNA derived from T cells, B-cell-depleted T cells, or PBMCs. Samples were obtained from the ongoing ImmuneRACE study (first 160 participants) and from some 1,200 subjects provided by 6 global collaborators. What the authors observed across the whole study: Clinical and demographic metadata were provided uncurated, with the amount varying by source and participant.

The immunoSEQ Assay, a bias-controlled multiplex PCR, was used to amplify TCRbeta CDR3 regions from genomic DNA. The study's own analysis went as follows. Within the assay, amplification of reference gene primers was used to estimate how many nucleated cells each sample contained. To quantify the absolute abundance of each unique TCRbeta CDR3 rearrangement, sequence reads were collapsed and filtered. For each sample, productive Simpson clonality was calculated as the square root of Simpson's diversity index over productive rearrangements. TCRdb's version of the immuneACCESS table is confined to in-frame rearrangements and falls short of the full clone set. An unresolved V gene accounts for under half of the shortfall where checked; the remainder is of unknown origin. The V and J calls and clone size come from that table; D and trimming were worked out from the DNA. The sample includes fewer than 250,000 clones, with nearly 90% observed a single time. The ten biggest clones cover over 13% of the sample.

V is shortened by 10 bases, J by 6 bases, and the region joining them spans 15 bases. According to the germline V gene, CDR1 reads SNHLY and CDR2 reads FYNNEI. The CDR3 starts with the cysteine, ends with the phenylalanine, and has 13 residues. The CDR3 DNA has 39 bases and is translated from base 1. Participants in the prospective study were enrolled through a virtual design, were aged about 18 to 100 years, and lived in 24 United States geographic areas. To assign participants to cohorts, the prospective study relied on clinical history that participants themselves reported in a screening survey and a study questionnaire. Exposed participants had been in contact with someone with a PCR-confirmed or clinician-diagnosed COVID-19 case within 2 weeks of study entry. Mobile phlebotomists in the prospective study collected whole blood, serum and a nasopharyngeal or oropharyngeal swab from every participant. Participants in the prospective study had the option to provide additional blood draws and questionnaires over an approximately two-month period. Before DNA extraction, prospective study blood samples were shipped either frozen or at room temperature.

As to this clone: Which antigen it targets is not known. Base qualities were left out, and no much larger clone turns up one base away.

The clonotype comes from a young man who had been exposed to COVID-19. Sample: PBMCs or T cells enriched from blood (not recorded which). The rearranged chain carries TRBV2 and TRBJ1-4; the D gene cannot be resolved reliably. The DNA sequence is as follows: TGTGCCACTAAGGACTACTCGTATGAAAAACTGTTTTTT. Translated, this gives CATKDYSYEKLFF.